The clone carrying this T cell receptor beta chain showed up just once. Its antigen is currently unknown. Naive-designated CD8 cells lacked CD45RO, were positively enriched for CCR7, and omitted terminally differentiated effector memory CD45RA+ cells. Donation came from healthy HIV-negative adults that had no recent acute infections or vaccinations. Looked up from germline, CDR1 is MNHEY and CDR2 is SMNVEV (reference sequence). The CDR3 is 15 residues long. V was pared by 3 bases and J by 2 bases, with 8 bases between. Sequenced by immunoSEQ multiplex PCR; TCRdb stores in-frame clones only, minus some. The profile shows 800,000 to 950,000 clones, 95% to 97% of them singletons. This entry comes from a study of shared clonotypes between healthy human individuals. Study-wide findings and caveats: With a handful of donors compared, around 4.7% of naive CD4 clonotypes were shared.

Sequenced sample: naive CD8+ T cells sorted from blood. The chain is built from TRBV27 and TRBJ2-6; D is uncertain. The receptor was isolated from a young man in good health. CDR3 nucleotide sequence: TGTGCCAGCAGTTTTGGGTTTCCTGGGGCCAACGTCCTGACTTTC. This encodes CASSFGFPGANVLTF.